This T cell receptor (beta chain) was retrieved from a study of a mutant IDH1 vaccine in newly diagnosed glioma listed by TCRdb under 2021. General notes on the study: Patients received eight vaccinations in weeks 1, 3, 5, 7, 11, 15, 19 and 23, corresponding to visits V03 through V10. In the chemotherapy-containing groups, vaccination started alongside temozolomide cycles, whereas in patients who had radiotherapy alone it started 4-6 weeks after radiotherapy. Peripheral blood was drawn at six visits: V03 (baseline), V05, V07, V10, V12 and V13. Of the roughly 33 treated patients, around 62% were male and 37.5% were female, and a mean age of 40.4 years was recorded. Prior to enrollment, patients had been given standard therapy consisting of radiotherapy alone, temozolomide alone, or radiochemotherapy with temozolomide, with the combination given to most patients. Longitudinal TCRB deep sequencing was done for fewer than 30 treated patients, wherever samples were available for exploratory analyses. Overall study outcomes, separate from this receptor: Across multiple MHC alleles, vaccine-induced immune responses were seen in around 93% of patients. Selection of PBMC samples for TCRB deep sequencing was based on availability. Pseudoprogression appeared unrelated to alterations in the top peripheral T cell clonotypes detected by TCRB sequencing. According to the authors, sample limitations meant that analyses of patient blood samples could not be reproduced.

Reading the label with the study, this specimen's time point is: week 23, last vaccination. Each vaccine dose was 300 ug of a 20-mer mutant IDH1 peptide in Montanide, given subcutaneously with topical imiquimod. The donors had newly diagnosed IDH1-mutant astrocytomas of WHO grade 3 or 4 that showed loss of nuclear ATRX. The samples were drawn from NOA16, a multicentre, single-arm, open-label phase I trial in Germany that tested a mutant IDH1 peptide vaccine in humans for the first time. The DNeasy Blood and Tissue Kit was used to extract genomic DNA from EDTA blood for TCRB sequencing. Library generation was performed with the immunoSEQ multiplex PCR assay. Following the manufacturer's protocol, the hsTCRB Kit was used to amplify rearranged TCR beta chain sequences. An Illumina MiSeq was used to sequence the TCRB libraries. The authors processed their data as follows. Demultiplexing, trimming and gene mapping were performed with the kit vendor's proprietary platform. Sourced from immuneACCESS, this table was stored by TCRdb with only in-frame sequences that have V and J called. A share of the clones is absent; for the studies checked, an unresolved V gene accounts for under half, and the remainder has no known explanation. That table supplies the V and J calls and clone size; D and trimming were determined from the DNA. The table for this sample lists just under 45,000 clones; approximately 90% of them were counted only once. The top ten clonotypes cover under 5% of the sample.

For this clone: There is no known antigen for this receptor. The record has no base qualities; no much larger clone is one base away.

CDR1 is given as KGHSH and CDR2 as LQKENI, both from the germline V gene. V loses 3 bases, J loses 7 bases, and the germline ends lie 9 bases apart. The CDR3 sequence holds 12 residues, the cysteine and phenylalanine included. Solely the CDR3 DNA is kept, with 36 bases framed from the first base. This chain is built from TRBV18 and TRBJ1-1; D gene: possibly TRBD1, on 6 matching bases. The sample here was PBMCs, taken from a glioma patient whose treatment included an IDH1 peptide vaccine. The receptor's source is a man aged 50 to 60 with glioma. The CDR3 reads CASSPLQGEAFF. The bases are TGTGCCAGCTCACCGTTACAGGGTGAAGCTTTCTTT. The full variable domain, with segments outside the CDR3 supplied by the reference TRBV18 and TRBJ1-1 proteins, appears as NAGVMQNPRHLVRRRGQEARLRCSPMKGHSHVYWYRQLPEEGLKFMVYLQKENIIDESGMPKERFSAEFPKEGPSILRIQQVVRGDSAAYFCASSPLQGEAFFGQGTRLTVV.